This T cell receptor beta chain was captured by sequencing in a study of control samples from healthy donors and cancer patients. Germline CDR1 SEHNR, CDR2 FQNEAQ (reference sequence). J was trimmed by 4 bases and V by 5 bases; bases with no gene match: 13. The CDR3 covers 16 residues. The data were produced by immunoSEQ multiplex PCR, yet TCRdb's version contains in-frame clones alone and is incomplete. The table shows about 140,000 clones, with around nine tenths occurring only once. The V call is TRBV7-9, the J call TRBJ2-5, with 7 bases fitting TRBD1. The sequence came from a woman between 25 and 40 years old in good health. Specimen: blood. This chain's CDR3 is CASSREGGGSRETQYF. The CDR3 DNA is TGTGCCAGCAGCCGGGAAGGGGGCGGTTCCCGAGAGACCCAGTACTTC.